These T cell receptor beta chains were read from a single sample in a study of control samples from healthy donors and cancer patients. The repertoire was sequenced with immunoSEQ multiplex PCR; TCRdb's copy has only in-frame clones and lacks some. The data show some 200,000 clones, around 94% seen once. The sequenced material came from blood. These receptors originate from a man between 45 and 60 years old in good health. Each CDR3 is given with its conserved first and last residue. D genes are given only for firm matches. Expanded clones get a size class; other rows say once, few or many, or leave the size out.

j_call v_call clone_size d_call cdr3_aa cdr3_nt
TRBJ1-2 TRBV6-6 - TRBD1 CASSYRDREGYTF TGTGCCAGCAGTTACCGGGACAGGGAGGGCTACACCTTC
TRBJ2-2 TRBV19 - - CASSPQGWVTGELFF TGTGCCAGTAGTCCACAGGGTTGGGTCACCGGGGAGCTGTTTTTT
TRBJ1-2 TRBV6-4 - - CASSGTPGGGFYGYTF TGTGCCAGCAGTGGAACTCCGGGAGGAGGGTTCTATGGCTACACCTTC
TRBJ1-1 TRBV15 once - CATSRDWRPARAFF TGTGCCACCAGCAGAGATTGGAGGCCCGCTCGAGCTTTCTTT
TRBJ2-2 TRBV24-1 - - CATSKGSGGTGELFF TGTGCCACCAGTAAAGGGTCGGGCGGGACCGGGGAGCTGTTTTTT
TRBJ1-1 TRBV5-1 - - CASSWTRNTEAFF TGCGCCAGCAGCTGGACAAGGAACACTGAAGCTTTCTTT
TRBJ1-6 TRBV19 - - CASSVGPSGLSF TGTGCCAGTAGCGTCGGACCGAGCGGCCTTTCCTTT
TRBJ1-5 TRBV21-1 - - CASSVNRVRSTGSNQPQHF TGTGCCAGCAGCGTCAACAGGGTCCGTTCGACAGGGAGCAATCAGCCCCAGCATTTT
TRBJ1-6 TRBV7-2 - - CASSLMRQSNSPLHF TGTGCCAGCAGCTTAATGCGACAAAGTAATTCACCCCTCCACTTT
TRBJ2-5 TRBV7-2 - - CASSPRRDQETQYF TGTGCCAGCAGCCCGCGTCGGGACCAAGAGACCCAGTACTTC
TRBJ1-4 TRBV5-1 - TRBD1 CASSGEGTVYEKLFF TGCGCCAGCAGCGGCGAGGGGACAGTCTATGAAAAACTGTTTTTT
TRBJ1-6 TRBV5-4 - TRBD1 CASSFEGQEYSPLHF TGTGCCAGCAGCTTCGAGGGACAGGAGTATTCACCCCTCCACTTT
TRBJ1-1 TRBV6-1 - - CASSEFIEAFF TGTGCCAGCAGTGAATTTATTGAAGCTTTCTTT
TRBJ2-5 TRBV18 - - CASSAIGGETQYF TGTGCCAGCTCAGCTATCGGGGGAGAGACCCAGTACTTC
TRBJ1-2 TRBV9 - TRBD1 CASSPGTGFFTF TGTGCCAGCAGCCCCGGGACAGGGTTTTTCACCTTC
TRBJ1-2 TRBV5-1 - TRBD1 CASSLASGTAVYGYTF TGCGCCAGCAGCTTGGCCTCCGGGACAGCAGTCTATGGCTACACCTTC
TRBJ1-1 TRBV27 - TRBD1 CASSPIQGARLYTEAFF TGTGCCAGCAGTCCAATACAGGGGGCTCGTTTGTACACTGAAGCTTTCTTT
TRBJ1-5 TRBV6-5 - - CASSPVGGQPQHF TGTGCCAGCAGCCCCGTGGGAGGACAGCCCCAGCATTTT
TRBJ1-5 TRBV11-2 - - CASSFNSFNQPQHF TGTGCCAGCAGCTTTAACAGCTTCAATCAGCCCCAGCATTTT
TRBJ2-3 TRBV7-9 once - CASSWGQSYTDTQYF TGTGCCAGCAGCTGGGGGCAGAGTTACACAGATACGCAGTATTTT
TRBJ1-4 TRBV3-1/TRBV3-2 once - CASSQSSVDRPGEKLFF TGTGCCAGCAGCCAAAGTTCGGTGGACAGACCCGGCGAAAAACTGTTTTTT
TRBJ2-7 TRBV2 - - CASSGTAAIYEQYF TGTGCCAGCAGTGGAACGGCAGCGATCTACGAGCAGTACTTC
TRBJ2-7 TRBV5-6 - - CASSAFRDSYEQYF TGTGCCAGCAGCGCCTTCAGGGATTCCTACGAGCAGTACTTC
TRBJ1-1 TRBV7-9 - TRBD1 CASSPIGQGSTFF TGTGCCAGCAGCCCCATTGGACAGGGGTCAACTTTCTTT
TRBJ2-3 TRBV5-1 - TRBD1 CASSLGQGGGTDTQYF TGCGCCAGCAGCTTGGGACAGGGGGGGGGCACAGATACGCAGTATTTT
TRBJ2-7 TRBV2 - TRBD1 CASWDRASYEQYF TGTGCCAGCTGGGACAGGGCTTCCTACGAGCAGTACTTC
TRBJ2-1 TRBV12-3/TRBV12-4 - - CASSWDNEQFF TGTGCCAGCAGTTGGGACAATGAGCAGTTCTTC
TRBJ1-5 TRBV19 - - CASTLGGTKFVSNQPQHF TGTGCCAGTACCTTGGGCGGGACAAAATTTGTTAGCAATCAGCCCCAGCATTTT
TRBJ2-5 TRBV12-5 - - CASGPGTEETQYF TGTGCTAGTGGCCCCGGGACCGAAGAGACCCAGTACTTC
TRBJ1-5 TRBV19 - - CASSIAGDSNQPQHF TGTGCCAGTAGTATAGCGGGAGACTCTAATCAGCCCCAGCATTTT
TRBJ1-1 TRBV5-6 - - CASSKTNTEAFF TGTGCCAGCAGCAAGACTAACACTGAAGCTTTCTTT
TRBJ1-4 TRBV2 - TRBD1 CASRGQGVEKLFF TGTGCCAGCAGAGGACAGGGAGTTGAAAAACTGTTTTTT
TRBJ2-1 TRBV7-2 - - CASSPGGQPNEQFF TGTGCCAGCAGTCCCGGGGGACAGCCCAATGAGCAGTTCTTC
TRBJ2-3 TRBV15 - - CATSRALATTDTQYF TGTGCCACCAGCAGAGCACTAGCAACCACAGATACGCAGTATTTT
TRBJ1-3 TRBV5-1 - - CASSNTPVSSGNTIYF TGCGCCAGCAGCAACACGCCGGTTAGCTCTGGAAACACCATATATTTT
TRBJ2-2 TRBV2 once TRBD2 CASSALRGLNTGELFF TGTGCCAGCAGTGCTCTGCGGGGGTTGAACACCGGGGAGCTGTTTTTT
TRBJ1-5 TRBV28 - - CASTRAGGNQPQHF TGTGCCAGCACGCGGGCTGGTGGCAATCAGCCCCAGCATTTT
TRBJ2-1 TRBV5-4 - - CASSLGIQGSGNEQFF TGTGCCAGCAGTTTGGGGATACAGGGTTCTGGCAATGAGCAGTTCTTC
TRBJ1-4 TRBV5-6 - - CASTYRRDATNEKLFF TGTGCCAGCACCTACAGGAGGGATGCAACTAATGAAAAACTGTTTTTT
TRBJ1-5 TRBV30 - - CAWSVRGGDQPQHF TGTGCCTGGAGTGTAAGAGGGGGTGATCAGCCCCAGCATTTT
TRBJ1-4 TRBV9 - - CASSDRGFPEEKLFF TGTGCCAGCAGCGATAGGGGGTTCCCCGAAGAAAAACTGTTTTTT
TRBJ2-2 TRBV9 - TRBD1 CASSPQGQRNTGELFF TGTGCCAGCAGCCCCCAGGGACAGAGGAACACCGGGGAGCTGTTTTTT
TRBJ1-6 TRBV30 - - CAWKGGSAPPLHF TGTGCCTGGAAGGGAGGGTCTGCGCCACCCCTCCACTTT
TRBJ2-1 TRBV18 - - CASSPMNREQFF TGTGCCAGCTCCCCAATGAACAGGGAGCAGTTCTTC
TRBJ1-1 TRBV24-1 - - CATSDRSRAEAFF TGTGCCACCAGTGACCGATCTAGAGCAGAAGCTTTCTTT
TRBJ1-3 TRBV18 - - CASSPTSAAGGNTIYF TGTGCCAGCTCACCGACCTCTGCCGCGGGTGGAAACACCATATATTTT
TRBJ1-2 TRBV15 - - CATSKRQVDYGYTF TGTGCCACCAGCAAACGACAGGTTGACTATGGCTACACCTTC
TRBJ1-2 TRBV28 once - CASSLFGGPGYGYTF TGTGCCAGCAGTTTATTTGGGGGGCCGGGCTATGGCTACACCTTC
TRBJ1-2 TRBV21-1 - - CASKKAEPGYTF TGTGCCAGCAAAAAAGCAGAACCGGGCTACACCTTC
TRBJ2-5 TRBV2 - TRBD1 CASSRERDRGLETQYF TGTGCCAGCAGTCGAGAAAGAGACAGGGGGCTGGAGACCCAGTACTTC
TRBJ1-1 TRBV5-6 - - CASSAPGATEAFF TGTGCCAGCAGCGCCCCAGGTGCCACTGAAGCTTTCTTT
TRBJ1-1 TRBV11-2 once - CASSLPGHQNTEAFF TGTGCCAGCAGCTTGCCGGGACACCAGAACACTGAAGCTTTCTTT
TRBJ1-1 TRBV29-1 - - CSVEGRVEAFF TGCAGCGTTGAAGGACGCGTTGAAGCTTTCTTT
TRBJ2-3 TRBV5-3 - - CATTSGPDTQYF TGTGCCACCACCTCCGGTCCGGATACGCAGTATTTT